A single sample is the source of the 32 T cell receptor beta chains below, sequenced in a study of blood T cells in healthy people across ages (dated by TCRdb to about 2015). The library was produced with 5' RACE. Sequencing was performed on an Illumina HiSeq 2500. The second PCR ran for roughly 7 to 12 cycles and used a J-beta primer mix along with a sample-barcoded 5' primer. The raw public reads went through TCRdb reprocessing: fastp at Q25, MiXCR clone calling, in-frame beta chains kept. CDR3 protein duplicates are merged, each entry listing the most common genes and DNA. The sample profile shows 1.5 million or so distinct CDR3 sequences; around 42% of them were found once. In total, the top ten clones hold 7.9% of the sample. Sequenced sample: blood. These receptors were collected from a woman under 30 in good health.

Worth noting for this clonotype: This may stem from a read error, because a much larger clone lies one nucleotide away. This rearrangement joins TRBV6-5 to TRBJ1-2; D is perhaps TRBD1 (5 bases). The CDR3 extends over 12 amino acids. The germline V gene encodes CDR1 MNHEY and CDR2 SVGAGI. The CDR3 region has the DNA TGTGCCTGCAGTCCCGACAGTCATGGCTACACCTTC. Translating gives CACSPDSHGYTF.

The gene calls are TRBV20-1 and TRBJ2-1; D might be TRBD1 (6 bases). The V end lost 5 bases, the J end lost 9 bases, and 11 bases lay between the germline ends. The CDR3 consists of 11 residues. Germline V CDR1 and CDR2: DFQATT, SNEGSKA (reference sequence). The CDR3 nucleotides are TGCAGTGCTTTAGTCAGGGGTGAGCAGTTCTTC. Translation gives CSALVRGEQFF.

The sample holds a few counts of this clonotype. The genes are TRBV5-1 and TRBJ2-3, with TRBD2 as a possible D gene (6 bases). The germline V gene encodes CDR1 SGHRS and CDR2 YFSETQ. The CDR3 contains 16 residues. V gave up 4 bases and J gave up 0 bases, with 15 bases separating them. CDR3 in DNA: TGCGCCAGCAGCGCGGGGACTTCCCCTAGCACAGATACGCAGTATTTT. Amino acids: CASSAGTSPSTDTQYF.

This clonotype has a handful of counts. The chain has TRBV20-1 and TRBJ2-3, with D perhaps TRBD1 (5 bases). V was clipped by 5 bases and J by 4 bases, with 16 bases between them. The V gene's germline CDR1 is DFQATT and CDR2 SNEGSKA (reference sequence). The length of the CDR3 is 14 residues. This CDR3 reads CSARFFGAPDTQYF. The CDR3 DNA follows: TGCAGTGCTCGCTTTTTTGGGGCCCCAGATACGCAGTATTTT.

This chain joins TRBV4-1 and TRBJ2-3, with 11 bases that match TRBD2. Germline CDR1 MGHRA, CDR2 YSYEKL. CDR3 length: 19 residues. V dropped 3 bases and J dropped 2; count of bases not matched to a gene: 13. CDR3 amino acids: CASSQGPRTSGRYTDTQYF. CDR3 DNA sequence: TGCGCCAGCAGCCAGGGTCCTCGGACTAGCGGGCGATACACAGATACGCAGTATTTT.

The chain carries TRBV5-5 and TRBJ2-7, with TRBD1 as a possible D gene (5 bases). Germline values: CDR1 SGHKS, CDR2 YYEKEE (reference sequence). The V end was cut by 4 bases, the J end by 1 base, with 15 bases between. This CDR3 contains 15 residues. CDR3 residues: CASSPGLDASYEQYF. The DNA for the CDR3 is TGTGCCAGCAGCCCAGGGCTGGACGCTTCCTACGAGCAGTACTTC.

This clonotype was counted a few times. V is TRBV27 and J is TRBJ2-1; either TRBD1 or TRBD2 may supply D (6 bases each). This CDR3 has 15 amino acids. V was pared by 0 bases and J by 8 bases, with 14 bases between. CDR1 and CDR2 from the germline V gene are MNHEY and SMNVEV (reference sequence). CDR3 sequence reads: CASSLSRRGEDEQFF. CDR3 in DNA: TGTGCCAGCAGTTTATCGAGAAGGGGGGAGGATGAGCAGTTCTTC.

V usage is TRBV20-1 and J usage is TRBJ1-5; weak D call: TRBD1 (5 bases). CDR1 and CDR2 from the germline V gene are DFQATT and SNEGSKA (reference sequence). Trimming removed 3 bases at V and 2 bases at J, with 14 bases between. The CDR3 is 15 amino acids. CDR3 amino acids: CSAREVGGGNQPQHF. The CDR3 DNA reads TGCAGTGCTAGGGAGGTGGGGGGAGGCAATCAGCCCCAGCATTTT.

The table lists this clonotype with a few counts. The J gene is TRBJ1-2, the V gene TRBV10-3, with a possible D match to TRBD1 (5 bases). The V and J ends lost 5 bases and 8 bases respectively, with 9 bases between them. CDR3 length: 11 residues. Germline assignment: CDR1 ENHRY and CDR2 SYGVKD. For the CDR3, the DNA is TGTGCCATCAGTAAAGGGGAAGGCTACACCTTC. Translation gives CAISKGEGYTF.

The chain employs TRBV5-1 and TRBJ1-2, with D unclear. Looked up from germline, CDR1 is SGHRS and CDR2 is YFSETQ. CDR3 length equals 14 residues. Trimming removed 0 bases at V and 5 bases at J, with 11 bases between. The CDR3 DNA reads TGCGCCAGCAGCTTGGGCGCCATGAATTATGGCTACACCTTC. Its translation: CASSLGAMNYGYTF.

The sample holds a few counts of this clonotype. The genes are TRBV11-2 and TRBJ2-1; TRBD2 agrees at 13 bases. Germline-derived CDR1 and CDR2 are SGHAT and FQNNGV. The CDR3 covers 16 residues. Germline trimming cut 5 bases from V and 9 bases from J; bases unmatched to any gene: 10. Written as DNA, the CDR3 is TGTGCCAGCAGCCCTACTAGCGGGGGGGCCGTTACTGAGCAGTTCTTC. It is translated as CASSPTSGGAVTEQFF.

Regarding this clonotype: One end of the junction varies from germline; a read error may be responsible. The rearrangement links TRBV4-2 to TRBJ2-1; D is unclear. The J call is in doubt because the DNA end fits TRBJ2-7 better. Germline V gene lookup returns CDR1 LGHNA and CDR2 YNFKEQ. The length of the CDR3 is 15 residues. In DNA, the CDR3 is TGTGCCAGCGGCCAAGATCCCGGGTCCTACAATGAGCAGTACTTC. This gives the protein CASGQDPGSYNEQYF.

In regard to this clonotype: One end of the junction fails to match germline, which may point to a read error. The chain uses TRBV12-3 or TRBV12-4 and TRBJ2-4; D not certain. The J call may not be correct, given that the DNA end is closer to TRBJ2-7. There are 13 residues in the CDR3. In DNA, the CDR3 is TGTGCCAGCATTTTAGGCCTTACCTACGAGCAGTACTTC. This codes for CASILGLTYEQYF.

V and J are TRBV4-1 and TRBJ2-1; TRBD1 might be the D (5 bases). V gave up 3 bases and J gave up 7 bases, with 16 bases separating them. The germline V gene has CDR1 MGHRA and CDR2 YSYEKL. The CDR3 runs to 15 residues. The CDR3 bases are TGCGCCAGCAGCCACCAGGTGGGGCAGGTGAATGAGCAGTTCTTC. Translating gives CASSHQVGQVNEQFF.

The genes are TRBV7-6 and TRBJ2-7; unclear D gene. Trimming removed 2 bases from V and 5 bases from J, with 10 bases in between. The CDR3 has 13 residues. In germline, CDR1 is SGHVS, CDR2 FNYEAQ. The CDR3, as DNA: TGTGCCAGCAGCTTATTGGGTACCCACGAGCAGTACTTC. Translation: CASSLLGTHEQYF.

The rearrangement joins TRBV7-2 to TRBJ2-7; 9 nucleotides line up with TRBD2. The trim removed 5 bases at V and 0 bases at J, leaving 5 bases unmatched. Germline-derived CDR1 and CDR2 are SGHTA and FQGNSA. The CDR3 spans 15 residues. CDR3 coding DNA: TGTGCCAGCAGCCAAAGCGGGAGGAGCTCCTACGAGCAGTACTTC. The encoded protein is CASSQSGRSSYEQYF. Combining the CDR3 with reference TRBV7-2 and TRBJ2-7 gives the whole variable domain GAGVSQSPSNKVTEKGKDVELRCDPISGHTALYWYRQSLGQGLEFLIYFQGNSAPDKSGLPSDRFSAERTGGSVSTLTIQRTQQEDSAVYLCASSQSGRSSYEQYFGPGTRLTVT.

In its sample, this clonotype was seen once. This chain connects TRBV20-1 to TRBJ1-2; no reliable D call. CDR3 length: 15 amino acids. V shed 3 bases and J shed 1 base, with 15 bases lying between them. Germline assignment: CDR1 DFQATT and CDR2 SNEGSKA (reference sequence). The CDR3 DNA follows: TGCAGTGCTAGTAGAACTGAAAAGATTAACTATGGCTACACCTTC. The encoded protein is CSASRTEKINYGYTF.

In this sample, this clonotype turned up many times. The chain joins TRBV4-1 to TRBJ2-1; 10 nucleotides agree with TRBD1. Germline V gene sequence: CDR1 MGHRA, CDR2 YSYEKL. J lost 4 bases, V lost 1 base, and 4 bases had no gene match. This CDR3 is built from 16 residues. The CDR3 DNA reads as TGCGCCAGCAGCCAAGGAGGGACAGGGGCTTACAATGAGCAGTTCTTC. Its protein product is CASSQGGTGAYNEQFF.

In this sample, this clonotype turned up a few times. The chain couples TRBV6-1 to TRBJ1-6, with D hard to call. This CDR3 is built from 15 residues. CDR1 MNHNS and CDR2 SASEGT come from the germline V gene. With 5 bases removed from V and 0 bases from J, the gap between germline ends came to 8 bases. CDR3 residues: CASSKGSSYNSPLHF. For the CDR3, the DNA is TGTGCCAGCAGTAAAGGGAGCTCCTATAATTCACCCCTCCACTTT.

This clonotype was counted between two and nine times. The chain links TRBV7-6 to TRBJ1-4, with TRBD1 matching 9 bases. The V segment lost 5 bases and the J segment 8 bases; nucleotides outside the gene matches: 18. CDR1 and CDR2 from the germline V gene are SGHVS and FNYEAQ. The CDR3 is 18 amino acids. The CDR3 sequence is CASSPPGQGTVGWEKLFF. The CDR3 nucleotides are TGTGCCAGCAGCCCGCCGGGACAGGGTACCGTAGGGTGGGAAAAACTGTTTTTT.

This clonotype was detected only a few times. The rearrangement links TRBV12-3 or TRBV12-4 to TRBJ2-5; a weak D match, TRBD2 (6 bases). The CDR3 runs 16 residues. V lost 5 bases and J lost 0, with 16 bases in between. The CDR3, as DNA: TGTGCCAGCAGTCCTCCCCGGGGGAAGTACCAAGAGACCCAGTACTTC. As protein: CASSPPRGKYQETQYF.

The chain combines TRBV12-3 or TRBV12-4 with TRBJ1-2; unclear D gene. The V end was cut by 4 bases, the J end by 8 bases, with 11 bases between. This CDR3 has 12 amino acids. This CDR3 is CASSWGISGYTF. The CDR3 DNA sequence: TGTGCCAGCAGTTGGGGTATTTCGGGCTACACCTTC.

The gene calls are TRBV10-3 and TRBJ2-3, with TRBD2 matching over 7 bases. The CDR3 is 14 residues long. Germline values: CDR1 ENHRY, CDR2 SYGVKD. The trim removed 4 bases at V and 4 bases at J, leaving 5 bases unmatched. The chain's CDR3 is CAISAGGGADTQYF. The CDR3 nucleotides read TGTGCCATCAGTGCGGGGGGAGGGGCAGATACGCAGTATTTT.

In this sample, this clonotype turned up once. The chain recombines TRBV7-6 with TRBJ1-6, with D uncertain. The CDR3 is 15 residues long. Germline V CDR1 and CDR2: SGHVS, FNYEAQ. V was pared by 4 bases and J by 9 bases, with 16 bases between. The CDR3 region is CASSSNRGISSPLHF. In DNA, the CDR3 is TGTGCCAGCAGCTCCAACCGTGGGATTTCTTCACCCCTCCACTTT.

As DNA, the CDR3 is TGCAGTGCTAGAACTCGGGGAGATTCTAACTATGGCTACACCTTC. This encodes CSARTRGDSNYGYTF. V gene TRBV20-1 combines with J gene TRBJ1-2; D not certain. Germline lookup yields CDR1 DFQATT and CDR2 SNEGSKA (reference sequence). Between the trimmed V and J ends, which lost 2 bases and 0 bases, there was a span of 13 bases. This CDR3 comprises 15 residues.

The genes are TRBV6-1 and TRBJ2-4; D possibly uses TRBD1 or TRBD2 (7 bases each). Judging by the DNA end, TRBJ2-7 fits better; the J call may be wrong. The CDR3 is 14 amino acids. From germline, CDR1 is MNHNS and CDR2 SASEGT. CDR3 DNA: TGTGCCAGCGGGGAGGGACAGAGGCCCTACGAGCAGTACTTC. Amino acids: CASGEGQRPYEQYF.

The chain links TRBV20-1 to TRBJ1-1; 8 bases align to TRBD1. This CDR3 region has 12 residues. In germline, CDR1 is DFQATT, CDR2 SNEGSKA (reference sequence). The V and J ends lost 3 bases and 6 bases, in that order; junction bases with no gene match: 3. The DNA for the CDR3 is TGCAGTGCTAGCGGACAGGGCGCTGAAGCTTTCTTT. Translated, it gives CSASGQGAEAFF.

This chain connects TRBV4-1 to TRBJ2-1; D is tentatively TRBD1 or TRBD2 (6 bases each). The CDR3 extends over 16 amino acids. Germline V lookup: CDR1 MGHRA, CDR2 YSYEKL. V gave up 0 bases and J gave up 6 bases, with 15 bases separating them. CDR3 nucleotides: TGCGCCAGCAGCCAAGAGGTAAGTGGAGGGGGCAATGAGCAGTTCTTC. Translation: CASSQEVSGGGNEQFF.

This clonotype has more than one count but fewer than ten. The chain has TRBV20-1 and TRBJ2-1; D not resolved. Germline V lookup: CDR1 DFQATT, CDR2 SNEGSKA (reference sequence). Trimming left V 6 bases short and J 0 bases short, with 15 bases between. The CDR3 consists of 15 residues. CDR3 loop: CSAKDFQSSYNEQFF. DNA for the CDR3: TGCAGTGCCAAAGATTTTCAAAGCTCCTACAATGAGCAGTTCTTC.

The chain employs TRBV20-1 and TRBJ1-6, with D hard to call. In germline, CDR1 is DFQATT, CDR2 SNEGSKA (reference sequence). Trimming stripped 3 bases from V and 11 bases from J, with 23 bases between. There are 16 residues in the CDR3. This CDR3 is CSASKFQAQGGTPLHF. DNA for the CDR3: TGCAGTGCTAGTAAATTTCAGGCCCAAGGAGGGACACCCCTCCACTTT.

CDR3 nucleotide sequence: TGTGCCAGCAGTGGAAGGTCTAAGGGTTTCCCCTACGAGCAGTACTTC. Residues: CASSGRSKGFPYEQYF. The J gene is TRBJ2-7, the V gene TRBV6-1; D unclear. V was pared by 4 bases and J by 2 bases, with 18 bases between. The CDR3 is 16 residues long. The V gene's germline CDR1 is MNHNS and CDR2 SASEGT.

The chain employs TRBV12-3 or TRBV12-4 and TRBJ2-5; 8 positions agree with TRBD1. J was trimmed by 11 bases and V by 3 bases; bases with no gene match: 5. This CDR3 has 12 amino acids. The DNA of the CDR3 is TGTGCCAGCAGTTTGACAGGGGAAGTGCAGTACTTC. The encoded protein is CASSLTGEVQYF.